This T cell receptor beta chain emerged from a study of OX40 agonist ivuxolimab in advanced cancers. For the wider study: Ivuxolimab was a fully human IgG2 agonistic monoclonal antibody targeting the costimulatory receptor OX40 (CD134). Prior anti-PD-1, anti-PD-L1 or anti-CTLA-4 therapy was permitted, and about two fifths of dose-escalation patients had received checkpoint inhibitors. Intravenous ivuxolimab was administered to patients every 2 weeks at six dose levels: 0.01, 0.1, 0.3, 1.5, 3 and 10 mg/kg. Partial responses occurred in three dose-escalation patients: two with cutaneous melanoma and one with hepatocellular carcinoma. A male proportion of 75% to 85% and a mean age of approximately 62 years, ranging from about 23 to 90, were recorded for the dose-escalation cohort. Of the roughly 52 dose-escalation patients, hepatocellular carcinoma was present in approximately 20, melanoma in approximately 15, renal cell carcinoma in 9 and head and neck cancer in 9. The monotherapy dose-escalation portion (N ≈ 52 patients) of the phase I ivuxolimab trial is reported in the paper. Peripheral TCRbeta sequencing aimed to test whether ivuxolimab altered TCR sequence diversity and caused clonal T-cell expansion.

Regarding this clone: No cognate antigen has been identified for it. Nothing much larger sits one base from this clone, and base qualities are not available.

Genomic DNA was isolated from the sorted cells so that the TCRbeta CDR3 region could be sequenced. The immunoSEQ Assay was used to sequence the TCRbeta CDR3 regions. TCRdb holds this immuneACCESS table with in-frame rearrangements only. Some clones are missing; in checked studies, unresolved V genes explain under half, and the rest has no known cause. Present in this sample are roughly 100,000 clones, about 84% of which were seen just once. The ten largest clones take up approximately 5.5% of the sample. The full study reports these points: The antigen specificity of the clonally expanded peripheral T cells was not determined. After ivuxolimab, expanded clones were on average more numerous among CD8+ T cells than among CD4+ T cells. Clonal expansion of both CD4+ and CD8+ blood T cells was observed from baseline to week 6 at doses 0.1 to 3.0 mg/kg. Low levels of normalized T-cell clonal expansion were also seen in some patients who did not respond. In the 0.1-3.0 mg/kg groups, partial responders had among the lowest normalized peripheral clonal expansion, particularly in CD8+ T cells.

The trial excluded patients who had a history of autoimmune disease or who were on systemic immunosuppression. In every dose cohort, peripheral blood was drawn for TCR sequencing at baseline, cycle 4 day 1, and cycle 7 day 1. Samples came from an open-label, multicenter, first-in-human phase I dose-escalation trial of ivuxolimab. Adults with locally advanced or metastatic melanoma, renal cell carcinoma, hepatocellular carcinoma or head and neck squamous cell carcinoma were enrolled in the trial. Before TCR sequencing, CD4+ and CD8+ T cells were separately sorted from peripheral blood. From its cysteine to its phenylalanine, the CDR3 spans 12 amino acids. Only CDR3 DNA is held: 36 bases, read in frame from base 1. From a lookup of the germline V gene, CDR1 and CDR2 are SGHVS and FQNEAQ. Trimming costs V 2 bases and J 4 bases, and their ends lie 5 bases apart.

The origin of this receptor is an adult with an advanced solid tumor such as melanoma, head and neck, liver or kidney cancer. This sample comprised CD4+ or CD8+ T cells sorted from blood, obtained in a trial of the OX40 agonist ivuxolimab. The chain links TRBV7-8 with TRBJ1-1, with the D gene too uncertain to name. CDR3 reads: CASSLIGTEAFF. The DNA reads TGTGCCAGCAGCTTAATAGGCACTGAAGCTTTCTTT.